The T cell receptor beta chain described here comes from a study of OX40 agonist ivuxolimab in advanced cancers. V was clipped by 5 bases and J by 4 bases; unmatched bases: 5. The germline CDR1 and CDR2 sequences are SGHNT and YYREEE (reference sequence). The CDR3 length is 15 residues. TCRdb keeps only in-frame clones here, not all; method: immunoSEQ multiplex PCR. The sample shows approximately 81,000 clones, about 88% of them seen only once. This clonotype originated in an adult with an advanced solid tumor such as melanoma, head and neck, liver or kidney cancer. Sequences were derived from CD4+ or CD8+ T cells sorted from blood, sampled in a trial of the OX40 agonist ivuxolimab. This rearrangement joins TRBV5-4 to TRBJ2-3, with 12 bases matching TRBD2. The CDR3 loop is CASSLAGGMSDTQYF. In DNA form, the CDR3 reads TGTGCCAGCAGTCTAGCGGGGGGGATGTCAGATACGCAGTATTTT.